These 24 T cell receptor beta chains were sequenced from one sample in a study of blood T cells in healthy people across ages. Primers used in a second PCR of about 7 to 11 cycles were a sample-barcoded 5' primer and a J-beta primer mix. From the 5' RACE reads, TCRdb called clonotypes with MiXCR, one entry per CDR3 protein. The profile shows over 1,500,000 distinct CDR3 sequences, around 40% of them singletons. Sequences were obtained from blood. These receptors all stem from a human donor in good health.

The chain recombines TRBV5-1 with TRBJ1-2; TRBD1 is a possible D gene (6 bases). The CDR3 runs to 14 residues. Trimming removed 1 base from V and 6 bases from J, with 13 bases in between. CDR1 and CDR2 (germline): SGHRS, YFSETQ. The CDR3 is CASSLQGQGDGYTF. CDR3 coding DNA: TGCGCCAGCAGCTTGCAGGGGCAGGGTGATGGCTACACCTTC.

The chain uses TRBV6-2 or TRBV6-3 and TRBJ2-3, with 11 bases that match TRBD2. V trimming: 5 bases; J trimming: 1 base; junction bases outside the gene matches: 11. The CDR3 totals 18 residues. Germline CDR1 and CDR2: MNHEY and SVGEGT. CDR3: CASSLHPMTSGGTDTQYF. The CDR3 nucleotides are TGTGCCAGCAGTCTCCACCCTATGACTAGCGGGGGCACAGATACGCAGTATTTT.

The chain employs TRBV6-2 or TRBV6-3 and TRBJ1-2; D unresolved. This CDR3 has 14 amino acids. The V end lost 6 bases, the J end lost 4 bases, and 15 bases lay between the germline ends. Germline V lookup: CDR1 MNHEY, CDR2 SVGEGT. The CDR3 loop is CASSPSDRFYGYTF. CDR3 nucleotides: TGTGCCAGCAGCCCGTCGGACCGATTCTATGGCTACACCTTC.

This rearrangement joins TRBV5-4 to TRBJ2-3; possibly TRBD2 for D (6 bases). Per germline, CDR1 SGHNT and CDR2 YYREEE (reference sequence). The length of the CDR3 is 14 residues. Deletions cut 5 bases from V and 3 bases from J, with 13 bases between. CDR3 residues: CASRTLGGTDTQYF. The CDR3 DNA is TGTGCCAGCAGGACTCTGGGGGGAACAGATACGCAGTATTTT.

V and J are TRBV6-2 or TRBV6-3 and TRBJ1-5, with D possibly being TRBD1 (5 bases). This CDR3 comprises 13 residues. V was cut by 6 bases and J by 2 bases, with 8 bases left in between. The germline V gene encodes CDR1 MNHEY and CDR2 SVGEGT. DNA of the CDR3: TGTGCCAGCAGCAGGGTGCGCAATCAGCCCCAGCATTTT. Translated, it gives CASSRVRNQPQHF.

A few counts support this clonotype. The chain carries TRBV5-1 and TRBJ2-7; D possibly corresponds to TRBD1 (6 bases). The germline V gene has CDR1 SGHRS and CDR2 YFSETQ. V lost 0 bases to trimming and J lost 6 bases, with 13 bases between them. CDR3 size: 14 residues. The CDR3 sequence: CASSLDGRDIEQYF. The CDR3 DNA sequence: TGCGCCAGCAGCTTGGATGGTCGGGACATCGAGCAGTACTTC.

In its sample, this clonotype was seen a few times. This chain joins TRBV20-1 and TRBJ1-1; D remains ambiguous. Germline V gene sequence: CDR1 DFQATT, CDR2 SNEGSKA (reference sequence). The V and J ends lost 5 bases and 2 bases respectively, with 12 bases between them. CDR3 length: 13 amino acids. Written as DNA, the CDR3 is TGCAGTGCTCCCACCTTTACAAACACTGAAGCTTTCTTT. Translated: CSAPTFTNTEAFF.

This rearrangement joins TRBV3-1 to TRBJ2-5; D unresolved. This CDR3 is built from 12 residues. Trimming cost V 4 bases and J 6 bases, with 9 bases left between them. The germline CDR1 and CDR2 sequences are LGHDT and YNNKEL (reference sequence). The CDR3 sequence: CASSLQVQTQYF. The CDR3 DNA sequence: TGTGCCAGCAGCCTCCAGGTCCAGACCCAGTACTTC.

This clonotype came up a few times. The CDR3: CASSQAPGYGYTF. For the CDR3, the DNA is TGTGCCAGCAGCCAAGCCCCAGGGTATGGCTACACCTTC. The chain combines TRBV4-2 with TRBJ1-2; a possible D gene is TRBD1 (5 bases). CDR1 is LGHNA and CDR2 is YNFKEQ in the germline V gene. V was cut by 1 base and J by 5 bases, with 8 bases left in between. The CDR3 is 13 residues long.

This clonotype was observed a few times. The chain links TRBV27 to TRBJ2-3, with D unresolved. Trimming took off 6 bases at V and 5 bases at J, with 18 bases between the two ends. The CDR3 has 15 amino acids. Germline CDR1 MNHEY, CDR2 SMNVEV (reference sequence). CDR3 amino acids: CASSPVTSGVDTQYF. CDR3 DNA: TGTGCCAGCAGCCCGGTCACGAGTGGCGTAGATACGCAGTATTTT.

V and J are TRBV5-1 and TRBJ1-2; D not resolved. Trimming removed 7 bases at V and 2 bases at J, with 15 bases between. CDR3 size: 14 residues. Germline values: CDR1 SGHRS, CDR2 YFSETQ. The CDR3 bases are TGCGCCAGCTGGGGTGGGTCAAGGAACTATGGCTACACCTTC. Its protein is CASWGGSRNYGYTF.

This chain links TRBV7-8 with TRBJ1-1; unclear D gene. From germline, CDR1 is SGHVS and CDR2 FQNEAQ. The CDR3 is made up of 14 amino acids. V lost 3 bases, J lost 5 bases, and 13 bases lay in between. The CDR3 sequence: CASSFSIESTEAFF. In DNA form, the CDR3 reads TGTGCCAGCAGCTTCTCAATCGAGTCTACTGAAGCTTTCTTT.

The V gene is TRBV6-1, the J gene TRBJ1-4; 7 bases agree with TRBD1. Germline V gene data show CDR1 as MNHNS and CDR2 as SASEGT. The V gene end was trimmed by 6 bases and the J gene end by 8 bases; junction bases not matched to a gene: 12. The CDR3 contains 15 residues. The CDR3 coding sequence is TGTGCCAGCAGGACCGTCGAGGGGGCTAGGGAAAAACTGTTTTTT. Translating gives CASRTVEGAREKLFF.

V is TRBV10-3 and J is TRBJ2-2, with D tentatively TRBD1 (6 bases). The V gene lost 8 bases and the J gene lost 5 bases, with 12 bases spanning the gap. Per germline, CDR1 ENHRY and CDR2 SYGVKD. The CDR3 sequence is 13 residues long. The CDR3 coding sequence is TGTGCCATCGTGAGGGGGAGTACCGGGGAGCTGTTTTTT. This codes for CAIVRGSTGELFF.

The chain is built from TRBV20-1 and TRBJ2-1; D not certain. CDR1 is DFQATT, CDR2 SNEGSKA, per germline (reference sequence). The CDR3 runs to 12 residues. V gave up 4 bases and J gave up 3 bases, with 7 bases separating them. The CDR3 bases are TGCAGTGCTACTCCTATCTACAATGAGCAGTTCTTC. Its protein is CSATPIYNEQFF.

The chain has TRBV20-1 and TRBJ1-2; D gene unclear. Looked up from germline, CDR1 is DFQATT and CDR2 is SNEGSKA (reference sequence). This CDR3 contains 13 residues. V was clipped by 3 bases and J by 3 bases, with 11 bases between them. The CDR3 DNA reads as TGCAGTGCTAGCGCGGGCAGCGACTATGGCTACACCTTC. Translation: CSASAGSDYGYTF.

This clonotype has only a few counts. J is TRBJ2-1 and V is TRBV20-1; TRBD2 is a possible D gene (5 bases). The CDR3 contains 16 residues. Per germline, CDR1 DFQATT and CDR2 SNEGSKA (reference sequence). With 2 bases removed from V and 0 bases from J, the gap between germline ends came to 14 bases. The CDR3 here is CSARSLSGDSYNEQFF. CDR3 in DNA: TGCAGTGCTAGAAGCTTAAGCGGAGACTCCTACAATGAGCAGTTCTTC.

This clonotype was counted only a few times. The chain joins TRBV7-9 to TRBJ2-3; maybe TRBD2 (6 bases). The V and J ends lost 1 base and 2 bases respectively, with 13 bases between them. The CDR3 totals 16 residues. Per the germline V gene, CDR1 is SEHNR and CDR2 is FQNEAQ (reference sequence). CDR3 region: CASSLVVEGFTDTQYF. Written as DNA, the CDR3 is TGTGCCAGCAGCTTAGTCGTGGAGGGGTTCACAGATACGCAGTATTTT.

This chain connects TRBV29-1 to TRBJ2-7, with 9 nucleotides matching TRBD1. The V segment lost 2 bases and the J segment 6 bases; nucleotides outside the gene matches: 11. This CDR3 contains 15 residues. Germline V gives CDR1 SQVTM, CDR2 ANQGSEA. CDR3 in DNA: TGCAGCGTTGAACCCTCCGGGACAGGGTTAACCGAGCAGTACTTC. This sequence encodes CSVEPSGTGLTEQYF.

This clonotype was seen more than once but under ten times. CDR3 region: CSVETGGNGYTF. The CDR3 region has the DNA TGCAGCGTTGAAACAGGGGGTAATGGCTACACCTTC. The chain links TRBV29-1 to TRBJ1-2; 8 bases map to TRBD1. The CDR3 sequence is 12 residues long. V shed 2 bases and J 6 bases; nucleotides not matched to a gene: 2. Per the germline V gene, CDR1 is SQVTM and CDR2 is ANQGSEA.

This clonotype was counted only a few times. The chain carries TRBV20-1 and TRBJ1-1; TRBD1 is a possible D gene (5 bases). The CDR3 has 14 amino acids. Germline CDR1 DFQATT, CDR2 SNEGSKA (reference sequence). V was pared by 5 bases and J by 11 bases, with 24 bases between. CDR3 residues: CSASTGLTSGGAFF. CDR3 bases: TGCAGTGCTTCTACGGGACTCACCTCGGGAGGGGCTTTCTTT.

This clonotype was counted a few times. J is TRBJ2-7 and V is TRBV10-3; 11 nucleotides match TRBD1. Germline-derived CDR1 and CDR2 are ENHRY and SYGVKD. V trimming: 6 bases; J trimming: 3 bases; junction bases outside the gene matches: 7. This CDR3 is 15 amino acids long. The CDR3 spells CAIRDPGQGVYEQYF. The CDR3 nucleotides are TGTGCCATCAGGGACCCGGGACAGGGGGTCTACGAGCAGTACTTC.

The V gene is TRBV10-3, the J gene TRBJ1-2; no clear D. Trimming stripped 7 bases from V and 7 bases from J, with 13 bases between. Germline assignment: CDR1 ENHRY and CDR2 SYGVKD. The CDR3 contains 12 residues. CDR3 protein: CAITLEGAGYTF. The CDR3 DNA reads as TGTGCCATCACGCTGGAGGGTGCTGGCTACACCTTC.

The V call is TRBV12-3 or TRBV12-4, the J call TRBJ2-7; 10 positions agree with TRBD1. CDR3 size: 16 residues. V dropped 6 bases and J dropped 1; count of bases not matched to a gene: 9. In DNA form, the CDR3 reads TGTGCCAGCAGCCCAGCCGTGGACAGGGGGTCCTACGAGCAGTACTTC. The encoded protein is CASSPAVDRGSYEQYF.